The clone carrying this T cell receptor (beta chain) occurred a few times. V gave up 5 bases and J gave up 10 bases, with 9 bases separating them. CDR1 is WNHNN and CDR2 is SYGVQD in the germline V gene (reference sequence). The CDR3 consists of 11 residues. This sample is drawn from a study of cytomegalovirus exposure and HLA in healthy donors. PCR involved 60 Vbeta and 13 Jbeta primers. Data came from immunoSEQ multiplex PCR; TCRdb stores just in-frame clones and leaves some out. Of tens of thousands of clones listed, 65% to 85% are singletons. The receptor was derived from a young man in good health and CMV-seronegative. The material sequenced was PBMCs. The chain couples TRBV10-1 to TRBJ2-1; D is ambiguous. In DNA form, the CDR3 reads TGCGCCAGCAGTTATGATGAGGAGCAGTTCTTC. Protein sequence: CASSYDEEQFF.